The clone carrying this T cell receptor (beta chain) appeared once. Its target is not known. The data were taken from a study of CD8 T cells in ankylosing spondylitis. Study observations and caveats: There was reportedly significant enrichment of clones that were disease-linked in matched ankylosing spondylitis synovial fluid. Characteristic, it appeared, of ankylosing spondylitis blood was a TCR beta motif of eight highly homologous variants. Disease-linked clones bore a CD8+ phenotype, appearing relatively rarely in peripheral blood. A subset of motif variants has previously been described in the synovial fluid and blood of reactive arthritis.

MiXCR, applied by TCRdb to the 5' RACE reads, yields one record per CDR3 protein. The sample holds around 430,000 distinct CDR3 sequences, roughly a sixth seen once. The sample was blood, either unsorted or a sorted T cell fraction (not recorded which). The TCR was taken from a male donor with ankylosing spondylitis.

The CDR3 spells CASKPGSSGSSYNEQFF. CDR3 DNA sequence: TGTGCCAGCAAACCCGGTTCTAGCGGGAGCTCCTACAATGAGCAGTTCTTC. V usage is TRBV2 and J usage is TRBJ2-1; 10 bases map to TRBD2. V was pared by 7 bases and J by 0 bases, with 9 bases of the junction left unmatched. The CDR3 covers 17 residues. CDR1 is SNHLY, CDR2 FYNNEI, per germline. The full variable domain, its missing parts supplied by reference TRBV2 and TRBJ2-1, is EPEVTQTPSHQVTQMGQEVILRCVPISNHLYFYWYRQILGQKVEFLVSFYNNEISEKSEIFDDQFSVERPDGSNFTLKIRSTKLEDSAMYFCASKPGSSGSSYNEQFFGPGTRLTVL.